The 28 T cell receptor beta chains given below trace back to one sample, sequenced in a study of blood T cell repertoires in COVID-19. Data came from immunoSEQ multiplex PCR; TCRdb stores just in-frame clones and leaves some out. The table lists a few hundred thousand clones, 70% to 90% of them singletons, with around 4.2% in the top ten. Input material: peripheral blood. The source is a woman in her forties or fifties with active or convalescent COVID-19.

The chain links TRBV9 to TRBJ1-2, with 8 bases lining up with TRBD1. Germline-derived CDR1 and CDR2 are SGDLS and YYNGEE. J lost 8 bases, V lost 0 bases, and 18 bases had no gene match. The CDR3 sequence is 18 residues long. The CDR3 spells CASSVDVGWGAGGAGYTF. CDR3 in DNA: TGTGCCAGCAGCGTAGATGTGGGATGGGGTGCAGGGGGCGCGGGCTACACCTTC.

The V gene is TRBV5-8, the J gene TRBJ2-2; 7 nucleotides match TRBD1. V lost 5 bases, J lost 1 base, and 8 bases stayed unmatched. CDR1 and CDR2 from the germline V gene are SGHTS and YDEGEE. This CDR3 is 16 amino acids long. The chain's CDR3 is CASSPGTAWNTGELFF. As DNA, the CDR3 is TGTGCCAGCAGTCCCGGGACAGCCTGGAACACCGGGGAGCTGTTTTTT.

J is TRBJ1-2 and V is TRBV5-6; D remains ambiguous. From germline, CDR1 is SGHDT and CDR2 YYEEEE. V was trimmed by 2 bases and J by 2 bases, leaving 7 bases between them. The CDR3 spans 13 residues. The CDR3 here is CASSFDNNYGYTF. The DNA for the CDR3 is TGTGCCAGCAGCTTTGACAACAACTATGGCTACACCTTC.

The rearrangement links TRBV4-1 to TRBJ1-6, with a weak D call TRBD1 (6 bases). The ends were cut back, 0 bases at V and 7 bases at J, with 10 bases in the middle. This CDR3 spans 15 amino acids. Germline CDR1 reads MGHRA; CDR2 reads YSYEKL. The CDR3 sequence is CASSQEGAGNSPLHF. In DNA, the CDR3 is TGCGCCAGCAGCCAAGAGGGGGCCGGGAATTCACCCCTCCACTTT.

The V call is TRBV5-1, the J call TRBJ1-1; 10 bases agree with TRBD1. Per germline, CDR1 SGHRS and CDR2 YFSETQ. With 7 bases clipped from V and 5 bases from J, the junction kept 11 bases outside the gene matches. The CDR3 is made up of 15 amino acids. CDR3: CASGTGDRSGTEAFF. The CDR3 bases are TGCGCCAGCGGGACAGGGGACCGATCGGGAACTGAAGCTTTCTTT.

This chain links TRBV5-1 with TRBJ2-1; D is uncertain. Germline lookup yields CDR1 SGHRS and CDR2 YFSETQ. Trimming removed 1 base at V and 4 bases at J, with 9 bases between. The CDR3 has 14 amino acids. The CDR3 nucleotides are TGCGCCAGCAGCTTGATGAACAATTACAATGAGCAGTTCTTC. Translating gives CASSLMNNYNEQFF.

The V and J genes are TRBV7-9 and TRBJ1-1; 7 bases agree with TRBD1. This CDR3 comprises 16 residues. With V trimmed by 4 bases and J by 3 bases, 11 bases remained unmatched. Per germline, CDR1 SEHNR and CDR2 FQNEAQ (reference sequence). As DNA, the CDR3 is TGTGCCAGCAGCTCTTATAGAGTAACAGGGGACACTGAAGCTTTCTTT. Its protein product is CASSSYRVTGDTEAFF. The full variable domain, its missing parts supplied by reference TRBV7-9 and TRBJ1-1, is DTGVSQNPRHKITKRGQNVTFRCDPISEHNRLYWYRQTLGQGPEFLTYFQNEAQLEKSRLLSDRFSAERPKGSFSTLEIQRTEQGDSAMYLCASSSYRVTGDTEAFFGQGTRLTVV.

The gene calls are TRBV30 and TRBJ1-3; D remains ambiguous. The CDR3 consists of 14 residues. The germline CDR1 and CDR2 sequences are GTSNPN and SVGIG (reference sequence). The V and J ends lost 4 bases and 0 bases respectively, with 10 bases between them. In nucleotides, the CDR3 is TGTGCCTGGACAGACATTTTCTCTGGAAACACCATATATTTT. It translates to CAWTDIFSGNTIYF.

The CDR3 nucleotides are TGCAGCGTTCGGGGGGATGGTGACACTGAAGCTTTCTTT. Residues: CSVRGDGDTEAFF. The chain couples TRBV29-1 to TRBJ1-1; D is perhaps TRBD1 (5 bases). V lost 5 bases to trimming and J lost 3 bases, with 13 bases between them. The germline CDR1 and CDR2 sequences are SQVTM and ANQGSEA. The CDR3 consists of 13 residues.

Written as DNA, the CDR3 is TGCGCCAGCAGCTCGGAGAATTCACCCCTCCACTTT. Protein sequence: CASSSENSPLHF. The gene calls are TRBV5-1 and TRBJ1-6; no reliable D call. This CDR3 comprises 12 residues. Trimming removed 3 bases from V and 7 bases from J, with 5 bases in between. The V gene's germline CDR1 is SGHRS and CDR2 YFSETQ. Full variable domain (outside the CDR3, taken from reference TRBV5-1 and TRBJ1-6): KAGVTQTPRYLIKTRGQQVTLSCSPISGHRSVSWYQQTPGQGLQFLFEYFSETQRNKGNFPGRFSGRQFSNSRSEMNVSTLELGDSALYLCASSSENSPLHFGNGTRLTVT.

This clone was counted a few times. The rearrangement links TRBV15 to TRBJ1-5; D gene unclear. Germline lookup yields CDR1 LNHNV and CDR2 YYDKDF (reference sequence). V lost 3 bases and J lost 5, with 14 bases in between. The CDR3 has 15 residues. CDR3 amino acids: CATSRLFRSDQPQHF. The CDR3 DNA reads as TGTGCCACCAGCAGGCTATTTAGATCGGATCAGCCCCAGCATTTT.

The gene calls are TRBV5-1 and TRBJ2-5; 16 bases agree with TRBD2. CDR1 and CDR2 (germline): SGHRS, YFSETQ. The CDR3 runs to 17 residues. V gave up 4 bases and J gave up 1 base; unmatched junction bases: 4. CDR3 sequence reads: CASSRGLAGGLQETQYF. The CDR3 bases are TGCGCCAGCAGCCGGGGACTAGCGGGAGGGCTCCAAGAGACCCAGTACTTC. The variable domain in full, with the rest retrieved from reference TRBV5-1 and TRBJ2-5, is KAGVTQTPRYLIKTRGQQVTLSCSPISGHRSVSWYQQTPGQGLQFLFEYFSETQRNKGNFPGRFSGRQFSNSRSEMNVSTLELGDSALYLCASSRGLAGGLQETQYFGPGTRLLVL.

The rearrangement joins TRBV14 to TRBJ1-1; TRBD1 is a possible D gene (5 bases). V lost 4 bases and J 10 bases, leaving 13 bases between the germline ends. The germline V gene encodes CDR1 SGHDN and CDR2 FVKESK. The CDR3 totals 12 residues. CDR3 in DNA: TGTGCCAGCAGCCCCCTCAGGGATCGAGCTTTCTTT. Its translation is CASSPLRDRAFF.

The chain has TRBV2 and TRBJ1-4; TRBD1 aligns across 12 bases. The CDR3 covers 14 residues. Germline CDR1 SNHLY, CDR2 FYNNEI. The ends lost 5 bases at V and 8 bases at J; junction bases unmatched: 3. For the CDR3, the DNA is TGTGCCAGCAGTAGGGACAGGGGGCGCGAAAAACTGTTTTTT. Translating gives CASSRDRGREKLFF.

V is TRBV7-2 and J is TRBJ1-1, with D possibly TRBD1 on 6 matching bases. The CDR3 is 15 residues long. The ends were cut back, 5 bases at V and 1 base at J, with 14 bases in the middle. Looked up from germline, CDR1 is SGHTA and CDR2 is FQGNSA. Here the CDR3 reads CASSPAPQGNTEAFF. The CDR3 coding sequence is TGTGCCAGCAGCCCCGCACCACAGGGGAACACTGAAGCTTTCTTT.

The J gene is TRBJ2-1, the V gene TRBV27; D is perhaps TRBD2 (6 bases). The V end lost 6 bases, the J end lost 5 bases, and 17 bases lay between the germline ends. The CDR3 is 15 amino acids. Germline V gene sequence: CDR1 MNHEY, CDR2 SMNVEV (reference sequence). DNA for the CDR3: TGTGCCAGCAGCCTCCGGGACTGGCCTAACAATGAGCAGTTCTTC. It yields the protein CASSLRDWPNNEQFF.

The chain uses TRBV27 and TRBJ2-7; a weak D match, TRBD1 (6 bases). Germline lookup yields CDR1 MNHEY and CDR2 SMNVEV (reference sequence). The CDR3 consists of 14 residues. Trimming removed 6 bases from V and 4 bases from J, with 16 bases in between. The CDR3 protein is CASRKQGGVYEQYF. The CDR3 region has the DNA TGTGCCAGCAGAAAACAGGGTGGGGTTTACGAGCAGTACTTC.

This chain links TRBV7-8 with TRBJ1-2; D is perhaps TRBD1 (6 bases). V was cut by 5 bases and J by 2 bases, with 15 bases left in between. CDR3 length equals 15 residues. Looked up from germline, CDR1 is SGHVS and CDR2 is FQNEAQ. The CDR3 loop is CASSPGTKTNYGYTF. In DNA form, the CDR3 reads TGTGCCAGCAGCCCCGGGACAAAAACAAACTATGGCTACACCTTC.

V gene TRBV15 combines with J gene TRBJ1-2, with D uncertain. The length of the CDR3 is 15 residues. The germline CDR1 and CDR2 sequences are LNHNV and YYDKDF (reference sequence). Between the trimmed V and J ends, which lost 5 bases and 4 bases, there was a span of 17 bases. The CDR3 loop is CATSLGREGAYGYTF. In DNA, the CDR3 is TGTGCCACCAGCCTAGGGAGAGAGGGAGCCTATGGCTACACCTTC.

This clone was observed a handful of times. The CDR3 loop is CASSLQGTLSGNTIYF. CDR3 bases: TGTGCCAGCAGCCTTCAGGGGACCCTCTCTGGAAACACCATATATTTT. This sequence joins TRBV13 and TRBJ1-3; maybe TRBD1 (6 bases). The CDR3 length is 16 residues. The V and J ends lost 5 bases and 0 bases respectively, with 14 bases between them. CDR1 and CDR2 (germline): PRHDT, FYEKMQ (reference sequence).

This rearrangement joins TRBV27 to TRBJ1-3, with no clear D. Germline lookup yields CDR1 MNHEY and CDR2 SMNVEV (reference sequence). V dropped 2 bases and J dropped 3 bases, with 2 bases sitting between them. CDR3 length: 12 residues. The CDR3 region has the DNA TGTGCCAGCAGTTTACGTGGAAACACCATATATTTT. It yields the protein CASSLRGNTIYF.

This clone was observed a handful of times. The CDR3 region has the DNA TGTGCCAGCAGCCAACAGGGGGCGAGTAGCTACGAGCAGTACTTC. Amino acid sequence: CASSQQGASSYEQYF. The chain employs TRBV11-2 and TRBJ2-7; 9 positions agree with TRBD1. Germline V gene lookup returns CDR1 SGHAT and CDR2 FQNNGV. The CDR3 spans 15 residues. V was clipped by 5 bases and J by 3 bases; unmatched bases: 8.

The chain has TRBV3-1 (or the pseudogene TRBV3-2) and TRBJ1-4; a possible D gene is TRBD1 (6 bases). Trimming removed 5 bases at V and 10 bases at J, with 17 bases between. CDR1 is LGHDT, CDR2 YNNKEL, per germline (reference sequence). The CDR3 extends over 14 amino acids. The CDR3 sequence: CASSWGPRDGKLFF. The DNA of the CDR3 is TGTGCCAGCAGCTGGGGGCCACGGGACGGAAAACTGTTTTTT.

Written as DNA, the CDR3 is TGTGCCAGCAGTCCCGGGACTAGGGTGGTCAATGAGCAGTTCTTC. This encodes CASSPGTRVVNEQFF. The chain has TRBV6-6 and TRBJ2-1, with 8 nucleotides matching TRBD2. The junction had 9 bases not matched to a gene; V was cut back by 5 bases and J by 6 bases. The germline CDR1 and CDR2 sequences are MNHNY and SVGAGI (reference sequence). There are 15 residues in the CDR3.

The genes are TRBV5-1 and TRBJ2-7; the match to TRBD1 covers 9 bases. The J segment lost 3 bases and the V segment lost 3 bases, leaving 7 bases of the junction unmatched. There are 15 residues in the CDR3. Germline V gene sequence: CDR1 SGHRS, CDR2 YFSETQ. CDR3 in amino acids: CASSSQGQGNYEQYF. DNA of the CDR3: TGCGCCAGCAGCTCCCAGGGACAGGGTAACTACGAGCAGTACTTC.

The chain employs TRBV10-3 and TRBJ2-1; 8 bases are shared with TRBD2. CDR1 is ENHRY and CDR2 is SYGVKD in the germline V gene. V was clipped by 0 bases and J by 7 bases; unmatched bases: 11. This CDR3 contains 17 residues. CDR3 residues: CAISESALTGGPNEQFF. DNA for the CDR3: TGTGCCATCAGTGAGTCAGCTCTAACGGGAGGGCCTAATGAGCAGTTCTTC.

The V call is TRBV9, the J call TRBJ2-3, with 8 nucleotides matching TRBD1. The CDR3 extends over 15 amino acids. Germline V CDR1 and CDR2: SGDLS, YYNGEE. After removal of 4 bases from V and 2 bases from J, the junction contained 6 bases not matched to a gene. CDR3 region: CASSLRDRPTDTQYF. CDR3 nucleotides: TGTGCCAGCAGCTTGCGGGACAGGCCCACAGATACGCAGTATTTT.

The chain couples TRBV25-1 to TRBJ2-2; D might be TRBD2 (5 bases). The CDR3 consists of 15 residues. V lost 5 bases and J lost 0, with 10 bases in between. CDR1 and CDR2 (germline): MGHDK, SYGVNS. CDR3 loop: CASSRRVSNTGELFF. As DNA, the CDR3 is TGTGCCAGCAGTCGGCGGGTGTCGAACACCGGGGAGCTGTTTTTT.